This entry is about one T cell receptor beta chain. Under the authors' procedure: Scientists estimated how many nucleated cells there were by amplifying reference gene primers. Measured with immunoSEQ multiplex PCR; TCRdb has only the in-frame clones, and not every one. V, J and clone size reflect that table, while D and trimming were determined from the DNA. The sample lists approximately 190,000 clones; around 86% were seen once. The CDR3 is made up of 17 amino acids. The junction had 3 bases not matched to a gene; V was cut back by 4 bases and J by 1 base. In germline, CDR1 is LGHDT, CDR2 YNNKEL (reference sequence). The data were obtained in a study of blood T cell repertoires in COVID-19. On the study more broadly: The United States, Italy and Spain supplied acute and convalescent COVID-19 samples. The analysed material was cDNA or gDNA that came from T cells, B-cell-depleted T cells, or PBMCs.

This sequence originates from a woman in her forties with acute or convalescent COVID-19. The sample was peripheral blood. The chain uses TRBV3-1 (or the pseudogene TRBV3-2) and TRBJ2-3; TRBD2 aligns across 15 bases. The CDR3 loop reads CASSPRTSGGGTDTQYF. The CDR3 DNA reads TGTGCCAGCAGCCCAAGGACTAGCGGGGGGGGCACAGATACGCAGTATTTT.